The T cell receptor (beta chain) under discussion was sequenced for a study of blood T cell repertoires in COVID-19. Study summary: From T cells, B-cell-depleted T cells, or PBMCs came the material, which was cDNA or gDNA.

V lost 4 bases to trimming and J lost 4 bases; unmatched junction nucleotides: 5. Germline values: CDR1 SNHLY, CDR2 FYNNEI. The CDR3 loop spans 14 amino acids. Study members were between about 18 and 95 years old and lived in fewer than 30 US regions. Clinical histories supplied by participants themselves formed the basis of cohort assignment. Authors' data handling: Estimation of nucleated cell counts was performed using reference gene primer amplification. Sequencing was performed with immunoSEQ multiplex PCR; in TCRdb, only in-frame clones are kept and a portion is missing. V and J calls and clone size are copied from that table; D and trimming were computed from the DNA. The table lists 150,000 to 170,000 clones, about 86% of them singletons.

Sequenced sample: PBMCs or T cells enriched from blood (not recorded which). The TCR comes from a man aged 45-60 years who had recovered from COVID-19. This chain links TRBV2 with TRBJ2-3, with TRBD2 matching over 7 bases. CDR3 in amino acids: CASSGTSVSDTQYF. CDR3 in DNA: TGTGCCAGCAGTGGGACTAGTGTGTCAGATACGCAGTATTTT.